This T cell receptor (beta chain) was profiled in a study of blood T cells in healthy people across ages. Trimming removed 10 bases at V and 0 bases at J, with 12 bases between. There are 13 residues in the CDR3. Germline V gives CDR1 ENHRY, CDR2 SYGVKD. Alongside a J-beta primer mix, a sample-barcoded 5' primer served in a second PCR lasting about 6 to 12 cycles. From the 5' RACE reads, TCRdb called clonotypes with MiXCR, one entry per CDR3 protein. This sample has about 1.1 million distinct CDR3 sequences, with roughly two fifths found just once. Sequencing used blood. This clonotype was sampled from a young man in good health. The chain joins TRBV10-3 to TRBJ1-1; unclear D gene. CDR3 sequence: CATAPLMNTEAFF. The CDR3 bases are TGTGCCACCGCGCCGCTTATGAACACTGAAGCTTTCTTT.